This TCR beta chain appears in the sequencing data of a study of chronic HIV infection and antiretroviral therapy. TCRdb re-derived calls from the 5' RACE reads in MiXCR, one entry per CDR3 protein. The sample has 40,000 or so distinct CDR3 sequences; 8.2% are singletons. Germline V lookup: CDR1 SGHTA, CDR2 FQGNSA. CDR3 length: 13 residues. The germline V and J ends were trimmed by 5 bases and 4 bases, with 9 bases remaining between them. The sequence was obtained from an adult who had HIV and had not received antiretroviral therapy, or was an uninfected healthy control (not recorded which). The sequencing input was peripheral blood. The chain links TRBV7-2 to TRBJ2-1; D unclear. The CDR3, as DNA: TGTGCCAGCAGCCCCGCCGGGTACAATGAGCAGTTCTTC. The encoded protein is CASSPAGYNEQFF.